These 28 T cell receptor beta chains share one sample of origin, sequenced in a study of cytomegalovirus exposure and HLA in healthy donors. The PCR made use of 60 Vbeta and 13 Jbeta primers. Sequencing was performed with immunoSEQ multiplex PCR; in TCRdb, only in-frame clones are kept and a portion is missing. Here the sample spans fewer than 200,000 clones, roughly 87% being singletons. The sample consisted of PBMCs. These receptors originate from a boy aged 2 to 9 in good health and CMV-seronegative.

V and J are TRBV19 and TRBJ1-3; 7 positions agree with TRBD1. J lost 2 bases, V lost 6 bases, and 7 bases had no gene match. Germline V gene sequence: CDR1 LNHDA, CDR2 SQIVND (reference sequence). The CDR3 runs 15 residues. The CDR3 nucleotides read TGTGCCAGTAGCGAGACAGGGACTCCTGGAAACACCATATATTTT. Its protein product is CASSETGTPGNTIYF. Combining the CDR3 with reference TRBV19 and TRBJ1-3 gives the whole variable domain DGGITQSPKYLFRKEGQNVTLSCEQNLNHDAMYWYRQDPGQGLRLIYYSQIVNDFQKGDIAEGYSVSREKKESFPLTVTSAQKNPTAFYLCASSETGTPGNTIYFGEGSWLTVV.

The rearrangement links TRBV5-6 to TRBJ2-7; the match to TRBD1 covers 9 bases. The germline V gene encodes CDR1 SGHDT and CDR2 YYEEEE. CDR3 length equals 14 residues. Germline trimming cut 2 bases from V and 2 bases from J; bases unmatched to any gene: 2. DNA of the CDR3: TGTGCCAGCAGCTTAGGGACAGGGACCTACGAGCAGTACTTC. Its protein product is CASSLGTGTYEQYF.

Notes on this clone: A junction boundary mismatches the germline segment, possibly from a read error. The chain couples TRBV10-3 to TRBJ2-7; 9 bases line up with TRBD2. Germline CDR1 ENHRY, CDR2 SYGVKD. The CDR3 is made up of 17 amino acids. The CDR3 loop reads CAISEGVVAGVLYKQYF. CDR3 in DNA: TGTGCCATCAGTGAGGGCGTCGTAGCGGGAGTGCTCTACAAGCAGTACTTC.

This chain joins TRBV5-1 and TRBJ2-3; 10 positions match TRBD1. The germline V gene encodes CDR1 SGHRS and CDR2 YFSETQ. The CDR3 runs 16 residues. V lost 6 bases to trimming and J lost 0 bases; unmatched junction nucleotides: 7. In DNA form, the CDR3 reads TGCGCCAGCACCCAATCGGGACAGGGGAGCACAGATACGCAGTATTTT. Translated: CASTQSGQGSTDTQYF.

This chain uses TRBV27 with TRBJ2-5, with a weak D call TRBD1 (6 bases). V lost 3 bases, J lost 8 bases, and 19 bases lay in between. Per germline, CDR1 MNHEY and CDR2 SMNVEV (reference sequence). The CDR3 extends over 15 amino acids. The DNA of the CDR3 is TGTGCCAGCAGTTTTGGTCAGGGGCCCGCGCGTACCCAGTACTTC. Amino acid sequence: CASSFGQGPARTQYF.

V is TRBV5-4 and J is TRBJ2-2; TRBD1 agrees at 8 bases. V lost 2 bases to trimming and J lost 5 bases; unmatched junction nucleotides: 2. Germline V CDR1 and CDR2: SGHNT, YYREEE (reference sequence). The CDR3 extends over 14 amino acids. The CDR3 region is CASSFWTGTGELFF. CDR3 sequence (DNA): TGTGCCAGCAGCTTCTGGACAGGGACCGGGGAGCTGTTTTTT.

The chain is built from TRBV10-1 and TRBJ2-1; 13 bases agree with TRBD2. This CDR3 has 20 amino acids. Trimming took 3 bases from V and 0 from J; bases not matched to a gene: 11. Germline assignment: CDR1 WNHNN and CDR2 SYGVQD (reference sequence). In DNA, the CDR3 is TGCGCCAGCAGTGAAGGGGTACGGGGACTAGCGGGGAGCTCCTACAATGAGCAGTTCTTC. Translating gives CASSEGVRGLAGSSYNEQFF.

This clone has more than one count but fewer than ten. The gene calls are TRBV14 and TRBJ2-7; 9 bases fit TRBD1. Germline CDR1 is SGHDN and CDR2 is FVKESK. The J segment lost 4 bases and the V segment lost 1 base, leaving 5 bases of the junction unmatched. The CDR3 runs 15 residues. DNA of the CDR3: TGTGCCAGCAGCCAAGCCTGGACAGGGGATTACGAGCAGTACTTC. Translation: CASSQAWTGDYEQYF.

The chain joins TRBV7-2 to TRBJ1-5, with a tentative D call TRBD1 (5 bases). The germline V and J ends were trimmed by 2 bases and 6 bases, with 8 bases remaining between them. This CDR3 comprises 13 residues. Germline V lookup: CDR1 SGHTA, CDR2 FQGNSA. CDR3 DNA: TGTGCCAGCAGCTTATCGGGGGGTCAGCCCCAGCATTTT. Amino acid sequence: CASSLSGGQPQHF.

The J gene is TRBJ1-3, the V gene TRBV5-1; D uncertain. Germline V lookup: CDR1 SGHRS, CDR2 YFSETQ. The CDR3 spans 14 residues. V lost 0 bases and J lost 1, with 5 bases in between. The CDR3 sequence is CASSLEHSGNTIYF. CDR3 coding DNA: TGCGCCAGCAGCTTGGAACATTCTGGAAACACCATATATTTT.

The chain carries TRBV30 and TRBJ1-5; D not resolved. The CDR3 covers 14 residues. Germline values: CDR1 GTSNPN, CDR2 SVGIG (reference sequence). V was cut by 2 bases and J by 0 bases, with 8 bases left in between. CDR3 DNA sequence: TGTGCCTGGAGTTTATTTTATAGCAATCAGCCCCAGCATTTT. Translating gives CAWSLFYSNQPQHF.

The J gene is TRBJ2-3, the V gene TRBV28; TRBD1 matches 7 bases. The germline CDR1 and CDR2 sequences are MDHEN and SYDVKM. The ends lost 2 bases at V and 4 bases at J; junction bases unmatched: 18. The length of the CDR3 is 19 residues. In DNA form, the CDR3 reads TGTGCCAGCAGTTTAAGAATGGCGACCGGACAGGCGTTTGCAGATACGCAGTATTTT. Amino acids: CASSLRMATGQAFADTQYF.

V gene TRBV4-1 combines with J gene TRBJ1-3, with no clear D. V dropped 0 bases and J dropped 0 bases, with 12 bases sitting between them. The CDR3 has 17 residues. From germline, CDR1 is MGHRA and CDR2 YSYEKL. CDR3 DNA: TGCGCCAGCAGCCAAGATCCTCGCAGTGGCTCTGGAAACACCATATATTTT. Protein sequence: CASSQDPRSGSGNTIYF.

With respect to this clone: The same CDR3 is also encoded by other DNA sequences in this sample. The chain couples TRBV6-6 to TRBJ1-1; 7 bases are shared with TRBD1. This CDR3 contains 16 residues. J gave up 1 base and V 9 bases, and 14 bases lay outside the gene matches. CDR1 MNHNY and CDR2 SVGAGI come from the germline V gene (reference sequence). This CDR3 is CASPGPQGQKNTEAFF. As DNA, the CDR3 is TGTGCCAGTCCAGGACCTCAGGGACAGAAGAACACTGAAGCTTTCTTT.

The chain combines TRBV7-9 with TRBJ2-7, with TRBD2 identical over 11 bases. The germline V gene encodes CDR1 SEHNR and CDR2 FQNEAQ (reference sequence). Losses at the gene ends were 3 bases for V and 1 base for J; bases not matched to a gene: 5. This CDR3 contains 16 residues. The CDR3 is CASSFTSGRGSYEQYF. The CDR3 DNA reads TGTGCCAGCAGCTTCACTAGCGGGAGAGGATCCTACGAGCAGTACTTC.

The chain combines TRBV7-9 with TRBJ2-3; TRBD2 matches 13 bases. The CDR3 loop spans 17 amino acids. V shed 3 bases, J shed 3 bases, and the junction held 6 bases outside the gene matches. CDR1 and CDR2 from the germline V gene are SEHNR and FQNEAQ (reference sequence). The CDR3 bases are TGTGCCAGCAGCTTCGCCGGACTAGCGGGAGTAACAGATACGCAGTATTTT. It specifies CASSFAGLAGVTDTQYF. The variable domain in full, with the rest retrieved from reference TRBV7-9 and TRBJ2-3, is DTGVSQNPRHKITKRGQNVTFRCDPISEHNRLYWYRQTLGQGPEFLTYFQNEAQLEKSRLLSDRFSAERPKGSFSTLEIQRTEQGDSAMYLCASSFAGLAGVTDTQYFGPGTRLTVL.

The J gene is TRBJ1-4, the V gene TRBV15; TRBD1 is a possible D gene (6 bases). Germline V gene sequence: CDR1 LNHNV, CDR2 YYDKDF (reference sequence). V lost 5 bases to trimming and J lost 7 bases, with 20 bases between them. The length of the CDR3 is 16 residues. CDR3 region: CATSGSPGHRIEKLFF. CDR3 sequence (DNA): TGTGCCACCAGCGGAAGCCCGGGACACCGGATTGAAAAACTGTTTTTT. The full variable domain, in which reference TRBV15 and TRBJ1-4 provide the parts outside the CDR3, is DAMVIQNPRYQVTQFGKPVTLSCSQTLNHNVMYWYQQKSSQAPKLLFHYYDKDFNNEADTPDNFQSRRPNTSFCFLDIRSPGLGDTAMYLCATSGSPGHRIEKLFFGSGTQLSVL.

A single count supports this clone. V is TRBV6-5 and J is TRBJ1-5; 9 bases agree with TRBD1. V gave up 5 bases and J gave up 4 bases; unmatched junction bases: 3. Germline CDR1 reads MNHEY; CDR2 reads SVGAGI. The CDR3 has 14 residues. CDR3 DNA sequence: TGTGCCAGCAGTGGGGGACAGGGAAATCAGCCCCAGCATTTT. Residues: CASSGGQGNQPQHF.

V and J are TRBV6-5 and TRBJ1-2; TRBD1 might be the D (6 bases). Germline CDR1 MNHEY, CDR2 SVGAGI. The CDR3 extends over 15 amino acids. V was clipped by 4 bases and J by 0 bases, with 12 bases between them. The CDR3 spells CASSFGQRANYGYTF. The CDR3 coding sequence is TGTGCCAGCAGTTTCGGACAGAGAGCTAACTATGGCTACACCTTC.

The gene calls are TRBV6-1 and TRBJ2-1, with 7 bases fitting TRBD1. The CDR3 covers 15 residues. J lost 10 bases, V lost 4 bases, and 13 bases had no gene match. The germline V gene encodes CDR1 MNHNS and CDR2 SASEGT. The CDR3 DNA follows: TGTGCCAGCAGTGGTTGGGTCGGACAGGTCTACGAGCAGTTCTTC. This codes for CASSGWVGQVYEQFF.

This clone was recorded a few times. The rearrangement links TRBV4-1 to TRBJ2-3; unclear D gene. Germline CDR1 is MGHRA and CDR2 is YSYEKL. The CDR3 sequence is 13 residues long. The V gene lost 1 base and the J gene lost 6 bases, with 8 bases spanning the gap. Here the CDR3 reads CASSQGKADTQYF. For the CDR3, the DNA is TGCGCCAGCAGCCAAGGTAAAGCGGATACGCAGTATTTT.

V is TRBV14 and J is TRBJ2-7, with a weak D call TRBD2 (5 bases). The CDR3 runs 18 residues. Looked up from germline, CDR1 is SGHDN and CDR2 is FVKESK. V was clipped by 2 bases and J by 3 bases, with 23 bases between them. The chain's CDR3 is CASSQLPPRGEGLYEQYF. Here the CDR3 DNA reads TGTGCCAGCAGCCAACTTCCCCCCCGGGGAGAGGGCCTCTACGAGCAGTACTTC.

The chain combines TRBV27 with TRBJ2-7; 14 nucleotides match TRBD2. Trimming cost V 5 bases and J 0 bases; bases outside gene matches: 6. CDR3 length: 17 residues. Germline assignment: CDR1 MNHEY and CDR2 SMNVEV (reference sequence). The CDR3 spells CASSKGLAGAYSYEQYF. CDR3 nucleotides: TGTGCCAGCAGTAAGGGACTAGCGGGGGCGTACTCCTACGAGCAGTACTTC.

A few counts support this clone. The chain is built from TRBV5-1 and TRBJ1-3; no reliable D call. The V end lost 4 bases, the J end lost 0 bases, and 20 bases lay between the germline ends. From germline, CDR1 is SGHRS and CDR2 YFSETQ. The CDR3 runs 18 residues. CDR3 coding DNA: TGCGCCAGCAGCGCCCGAAGCCCAGCAGGCCACTCTGGAAACACCATATATTTT. It encodes CASSARSPAGHSGNTIYF. Drawing the rest from reference TRBV5-1 and TRBJ1-3, the complete variable domain is KAGVTQTPRYLIKTRGQQVTLSCSPISGHRSVSWYQQTPGQGLQFLFEYFSETQRNKGNFPGRFSGRQFSNSRSEMNVSTLELGDSALYLCASSARSPAGHSGNTIYFGEGSWLTVV.

This chain links TRBV5-1 with TRBJ2-7; TRBD1 might be the D (7 bases). V was shortened by 0 bases and J by 1 base, with 17 bases between the two germline ends. The CDR3 length is 17 residues. The germline V gene has CDR1 SGHRS and CDR2 YFSETQ. CDR3 nucleotide sequence: TGCGCCAGCAGCTTGGCGCAGGGGGGACCCTTGTCCTACGAGCAGTACTTC. The encoded protein is CASSLAQGGPLSYEQYF.

V gene TRBV16 combines with J gene TRBJ2-5; TRBD2 is a possible D gene (6 bases). The CDR3 totals 14 residues. Germline CDR1 reads KGHSY; CDR2 reads FQNENV. Trimming cost V 3 bases and J 7 bases, with 15 bases left between them. For the CDR3, the DNA is TGTGCCAGCAGCCAGGGGGGAGCGACAGTGACCCAGTACTTC. Protein sequence: CASSQGGATVTQYF.

The chain joins TRBV20-1 to TRBJ2-7; D call uncertain. Germline V gene sequence: CDR1 DFQATT, CDR2 SNEGSKA (reference sequence). Trimming pared 4 bases from V and 5 bases from J, leaving 6 bases between. This CDR3 is 10 amino acids long. DNA of the CDR3: TGCAGTGCTAAGAGAGACGAGCAGTACTTC. Translated: CSAKRDEQYF.

J is TRBJ1-5 and V is TRBV7-8, with 8 bases matching TRBD1. The germline V gene encodes CDR1 SGHVS and CDR2 FQNEAQ. The CDR3 has 15 amino acids. Germline trimming cut 5 bases from V and 4 bases from J; bases unmatched to any gene: 7. The CDR3 is CASSPRTGTNQPQHF. The CDR3 bases are TGTGCCAGCAGCCCCAGGACAGGGACGAATCAGCCCCAGCATTTT.